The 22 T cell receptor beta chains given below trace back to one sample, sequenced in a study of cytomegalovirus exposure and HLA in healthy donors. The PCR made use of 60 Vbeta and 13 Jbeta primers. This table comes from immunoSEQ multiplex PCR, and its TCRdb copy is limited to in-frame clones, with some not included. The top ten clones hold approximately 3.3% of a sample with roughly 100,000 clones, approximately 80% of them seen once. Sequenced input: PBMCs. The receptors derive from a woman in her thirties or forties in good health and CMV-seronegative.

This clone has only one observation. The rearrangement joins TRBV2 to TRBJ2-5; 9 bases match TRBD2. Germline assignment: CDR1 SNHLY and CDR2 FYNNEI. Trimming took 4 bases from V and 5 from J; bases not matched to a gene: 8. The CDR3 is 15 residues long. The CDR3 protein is CASSAAGGLGETQYF. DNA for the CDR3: TGTGCCAGCAGTGCGGCGGGAGGGCTCGGCGAGACCCAGTACTTC.

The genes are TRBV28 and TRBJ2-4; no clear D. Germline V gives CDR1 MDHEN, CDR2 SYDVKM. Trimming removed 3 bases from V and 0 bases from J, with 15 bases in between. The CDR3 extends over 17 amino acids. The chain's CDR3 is CASSFSPRHIAKNIQYF. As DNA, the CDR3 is TGTGCCAGCAGTTTCTCCCCGCGACATATAGCCAAAAACATTCAGTACTTC.

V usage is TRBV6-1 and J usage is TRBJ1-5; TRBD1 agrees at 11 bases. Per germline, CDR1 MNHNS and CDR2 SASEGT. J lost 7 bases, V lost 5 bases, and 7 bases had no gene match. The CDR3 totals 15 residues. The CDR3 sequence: CASSSDRGRNQPQHF. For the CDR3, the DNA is TGTGCCAGCAGTTCGGACAGGGGGCGTAACCAGCCCCAGCATTTT.

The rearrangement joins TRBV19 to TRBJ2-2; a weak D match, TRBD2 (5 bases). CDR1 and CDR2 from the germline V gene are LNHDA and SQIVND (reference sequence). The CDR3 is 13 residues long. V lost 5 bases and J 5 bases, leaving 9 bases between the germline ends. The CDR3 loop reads CASSPRGTGELFF. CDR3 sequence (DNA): TGTGCCAGTAGTCCCCGGGGAACCGGGGAGCTGTTTTTT. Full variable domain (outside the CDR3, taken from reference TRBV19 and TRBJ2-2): DGGITQSPKYLFRKEGQNVTLSCEQNLNHDAMYWYRQDPGQGLRLIYYSQIVNDFQKGDIAEGYSVSREKKESFPLTVTSAQKNPTAFYLCASSPRGTGELFFGEGSRLTVL.

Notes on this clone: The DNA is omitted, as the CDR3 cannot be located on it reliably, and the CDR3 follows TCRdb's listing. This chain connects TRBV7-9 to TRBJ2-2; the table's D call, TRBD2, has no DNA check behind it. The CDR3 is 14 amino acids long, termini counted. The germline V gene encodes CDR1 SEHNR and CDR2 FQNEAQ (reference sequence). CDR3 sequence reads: CASSNSRVAGSCFF.

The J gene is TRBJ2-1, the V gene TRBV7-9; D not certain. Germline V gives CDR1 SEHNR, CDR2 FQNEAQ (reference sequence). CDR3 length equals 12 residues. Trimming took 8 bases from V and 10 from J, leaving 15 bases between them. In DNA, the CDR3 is TGTGCCAGCTCGCAAGGAGATTTCGAGCAGTTCTTC. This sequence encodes CASSQGDFEQFF.

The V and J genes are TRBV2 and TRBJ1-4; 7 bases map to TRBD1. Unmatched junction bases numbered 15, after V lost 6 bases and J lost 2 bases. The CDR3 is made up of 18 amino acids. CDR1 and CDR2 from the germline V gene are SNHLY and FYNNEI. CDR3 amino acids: CASSDARTGLWTNEKLFF. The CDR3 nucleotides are TGTGCCAGCAGCGATGCCCGGACAGGTTTGTGGACTAATGAAAAACTGTTTTTT. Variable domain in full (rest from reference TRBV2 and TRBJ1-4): EPEVTQTPSHQVTQMGQEVILRCVPISNHLYFYWYRQILGQKVEFLVSFYNNEISEKSEIFDDQFSVERPDGSNFTLKIRSTKLEDSAMYFCASSDARTGLWTNEKLFFGSGTQLSVL.

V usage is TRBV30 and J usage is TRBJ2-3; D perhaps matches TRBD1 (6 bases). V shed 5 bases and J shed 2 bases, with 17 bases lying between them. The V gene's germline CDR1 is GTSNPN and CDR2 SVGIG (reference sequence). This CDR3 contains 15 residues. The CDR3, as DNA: TGTGCCTGGGGAGGCTTTAGGGGGAACACAGATACGCAGTATTTT. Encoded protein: CAWGGFRGNTDTQYF.

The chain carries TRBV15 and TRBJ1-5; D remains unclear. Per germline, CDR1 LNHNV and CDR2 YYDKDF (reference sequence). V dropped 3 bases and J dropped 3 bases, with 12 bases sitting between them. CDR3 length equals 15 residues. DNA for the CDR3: TGTGCCACCAGCAGTACTCTGAGACTCAATCAGCCCCAGCATTTT. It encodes CATSSTLRLNQPQHF. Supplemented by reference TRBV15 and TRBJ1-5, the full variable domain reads DAMVIQNPRYQVTQFGKPVTLSCSQTLNHNVMYWYQQKSSQAPKLLFHYYDKDFNNEADTPDNFQSRRPNTSFCFLDIRSPGLGDTAMYLCATSSTLRLNQPQHFGDGTRLSIL.

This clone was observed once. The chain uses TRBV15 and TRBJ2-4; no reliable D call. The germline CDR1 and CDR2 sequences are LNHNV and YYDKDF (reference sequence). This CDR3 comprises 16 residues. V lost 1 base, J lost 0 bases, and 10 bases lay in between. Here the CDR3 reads CATSRAQKLAKNIQYF. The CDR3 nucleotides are TGTGCCACCAGCAGAGCACAGAAACTAGCCAAAAACATTCAGTACTTC.

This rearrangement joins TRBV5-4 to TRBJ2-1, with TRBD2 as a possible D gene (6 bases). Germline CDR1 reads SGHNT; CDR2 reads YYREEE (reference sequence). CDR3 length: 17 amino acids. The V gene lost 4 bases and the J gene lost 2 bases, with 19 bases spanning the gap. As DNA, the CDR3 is TGTGCCAGCAGCGGCGATGGGGGGATGGGAACCTACAATGAGCAGTTCTTC. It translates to CASSGDGGMGTYNEQFF.

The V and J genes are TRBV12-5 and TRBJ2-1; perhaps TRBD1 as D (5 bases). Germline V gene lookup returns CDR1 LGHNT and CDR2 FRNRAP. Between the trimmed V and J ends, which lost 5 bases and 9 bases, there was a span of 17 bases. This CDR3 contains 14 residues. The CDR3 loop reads CASGPRPGNGEQFF. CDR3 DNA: TGTGCTAGTGGTCCACGACCAGGGAACGGTGAGCAGTTCTTC.

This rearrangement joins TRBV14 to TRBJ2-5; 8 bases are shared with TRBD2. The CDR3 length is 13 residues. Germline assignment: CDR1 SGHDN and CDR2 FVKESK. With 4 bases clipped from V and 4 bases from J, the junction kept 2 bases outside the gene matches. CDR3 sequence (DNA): TGTGCCAGCAGCCGGGGACTAGTAGAGACCCAGTACTTC. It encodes CASSRGLVETQYF.

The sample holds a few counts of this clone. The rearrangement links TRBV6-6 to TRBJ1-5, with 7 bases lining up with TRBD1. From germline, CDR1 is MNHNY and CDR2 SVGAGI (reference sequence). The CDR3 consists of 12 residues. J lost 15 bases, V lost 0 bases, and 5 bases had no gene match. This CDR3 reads CASSYSGQLGHF. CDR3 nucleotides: TGTGCCAGCAGTTACTCGGGACAGTTGGGGCATTTT.

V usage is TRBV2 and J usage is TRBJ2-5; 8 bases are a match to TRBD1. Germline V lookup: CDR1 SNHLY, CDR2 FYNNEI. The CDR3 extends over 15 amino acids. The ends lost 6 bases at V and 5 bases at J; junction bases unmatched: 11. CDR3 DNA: TGTGCCAGCAGCGACAGGGGACTTGGGCGGGAGACCCAGTACTTC. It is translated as CASSDRGLGRETQYF.

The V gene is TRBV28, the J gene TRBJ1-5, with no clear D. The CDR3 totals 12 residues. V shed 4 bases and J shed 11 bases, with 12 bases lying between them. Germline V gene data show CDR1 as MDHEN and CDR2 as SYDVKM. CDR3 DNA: TGTGCCAGCAGTTCCATGTGGCGGGCCCAGCATTTT. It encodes CASSSMWRAQHF.

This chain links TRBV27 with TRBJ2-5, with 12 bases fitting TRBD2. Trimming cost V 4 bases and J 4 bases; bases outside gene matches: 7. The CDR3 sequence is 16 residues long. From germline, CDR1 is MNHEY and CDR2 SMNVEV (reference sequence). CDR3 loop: CASSSRLAGAGETQYF. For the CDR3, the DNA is TGTGCCAGCAGTTCTCGACTAGCGGGAGCTGGAGAGACCCAGTACTTC.

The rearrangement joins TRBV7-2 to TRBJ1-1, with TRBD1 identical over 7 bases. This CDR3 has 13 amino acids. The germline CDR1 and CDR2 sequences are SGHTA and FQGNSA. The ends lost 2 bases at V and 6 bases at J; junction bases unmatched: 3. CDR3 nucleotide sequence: TGTGCCAGCAGCTTACCTGGGACAGCTGAAGCTTTCTTT. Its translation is CASSLPGTAEAFF.

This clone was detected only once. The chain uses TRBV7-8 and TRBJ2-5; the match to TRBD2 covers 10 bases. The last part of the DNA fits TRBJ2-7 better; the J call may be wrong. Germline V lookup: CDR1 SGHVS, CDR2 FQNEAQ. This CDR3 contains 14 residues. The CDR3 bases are TGTGCCAGCAGCCCGAGGACTAGCGGCTACGAGCAGTACTTC. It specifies CASSPRTSGYEQYF.

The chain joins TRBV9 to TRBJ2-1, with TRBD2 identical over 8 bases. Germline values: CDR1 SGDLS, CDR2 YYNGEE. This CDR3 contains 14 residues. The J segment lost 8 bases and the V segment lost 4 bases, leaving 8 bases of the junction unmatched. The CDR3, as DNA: TGTGCCAGCAGCTCCCCCGGGACTAGTTATGAGCAGTTCTTC. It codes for CASSSPGTSYEQFF. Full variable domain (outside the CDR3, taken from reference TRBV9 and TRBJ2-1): DSGVTQTPKHLITATGQRVTLRCSPRSGDLSVYWYQQSLDQGLQFLIQYYNGEERAKGNILERFSAQQFPDLHSELNLSSLELGDSALYFCASSSPGTSYEQFFGPGTRLTVL.

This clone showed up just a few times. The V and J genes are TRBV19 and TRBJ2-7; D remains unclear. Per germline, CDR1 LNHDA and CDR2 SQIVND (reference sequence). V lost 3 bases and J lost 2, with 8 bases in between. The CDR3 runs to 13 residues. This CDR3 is CASSIFGAYEQYF. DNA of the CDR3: TGTGCCAGTAGTATTTTCGGAGCCTACGAGCAGTACTTC.

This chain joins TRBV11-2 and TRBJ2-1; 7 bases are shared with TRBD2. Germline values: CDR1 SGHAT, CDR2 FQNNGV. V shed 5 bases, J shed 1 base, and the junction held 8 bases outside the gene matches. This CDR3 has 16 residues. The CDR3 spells CASSLTRGGSYNEQFF. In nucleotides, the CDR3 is TGTGCCAGCAGCCTTACTCGCGGGGGATCCTACAATGAGCAGTTCTTC.